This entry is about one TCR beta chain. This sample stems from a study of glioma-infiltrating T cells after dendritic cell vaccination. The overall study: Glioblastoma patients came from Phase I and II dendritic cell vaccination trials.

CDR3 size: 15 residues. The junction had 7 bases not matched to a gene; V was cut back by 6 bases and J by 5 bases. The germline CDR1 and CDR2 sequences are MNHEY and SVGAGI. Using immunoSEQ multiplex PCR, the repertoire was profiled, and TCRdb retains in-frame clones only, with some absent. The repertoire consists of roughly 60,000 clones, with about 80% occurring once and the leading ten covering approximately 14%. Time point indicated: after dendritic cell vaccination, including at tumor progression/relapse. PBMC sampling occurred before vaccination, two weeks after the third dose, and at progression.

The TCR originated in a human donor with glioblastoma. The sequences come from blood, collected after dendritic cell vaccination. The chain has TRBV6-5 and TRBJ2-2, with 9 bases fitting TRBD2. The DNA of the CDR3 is TGTGCCAGCAGGCCTAGCGGGGCTTTGACCGGGGAGCTGTTTTTT. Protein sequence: CASRPSGALTGELFF.